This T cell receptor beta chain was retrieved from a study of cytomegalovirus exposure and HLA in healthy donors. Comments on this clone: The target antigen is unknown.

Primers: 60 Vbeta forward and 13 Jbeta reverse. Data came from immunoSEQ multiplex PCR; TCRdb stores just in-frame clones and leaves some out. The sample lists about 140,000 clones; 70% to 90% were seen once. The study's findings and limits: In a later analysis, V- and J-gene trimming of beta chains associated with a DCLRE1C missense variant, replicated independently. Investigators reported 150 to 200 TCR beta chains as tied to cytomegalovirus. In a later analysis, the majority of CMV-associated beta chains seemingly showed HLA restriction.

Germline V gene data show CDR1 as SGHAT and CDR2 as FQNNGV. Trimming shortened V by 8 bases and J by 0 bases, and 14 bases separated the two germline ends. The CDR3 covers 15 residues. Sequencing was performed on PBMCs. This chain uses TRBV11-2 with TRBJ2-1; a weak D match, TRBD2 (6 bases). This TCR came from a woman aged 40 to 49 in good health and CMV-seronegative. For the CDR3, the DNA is TGTGCCAGCGCGGGGACTCCGAGCTCCTACAATGAGCAGTTCTTC. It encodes CASAGTPSSYNEQFF.